This entry lists 27 T cell receptor beta chains sequenced from one sample in a study of T cell responses to AZD1222 COVID-19 vaccine. Clones were read by immunoSEQ multiplex PCR, and TCRdb kept only the in-frame ones, dropping some. Among tens of thousands of clones listed, about 85% were seen once. This sample comprised peripheral blood, obtained on day 0 of AZD1222 vaccination. The receptor set was obtained from an adult in good health.

This clone appeared once. The chain links TRBV6-1 to TRBJ1-4, with 8 bases identical to TRBD1. The V gene's germline CDR1 is MNHNS and CDR2 SASEGT. V was clipped by 3 bases and J by 3 bases; unmatched bases: 6. The CDR3 sequence is 16 residues long. CDR3 in DNA: TGTGCCAGCAGTGAGGGGCAGGGGGCAGCTAATGAAAAACTGTTTTTT. Protein sequence: CASSEGQGAANEKLFF.

This chain connects TRBV2 to TRBJ1-5; 7 nucleotides match TRBD1. Per the germline V gene, CDR1 is SNHLY and CDR2 is FYNNEI. The V and J ends lost 5 bases and 4 bases, in that order; junction bases with no gene match: 8. The CDR3 sequence is 15 residues long. CDR3 residues: CASSRSRDRNQPQHF. The CDR3 DNA reads as TGTGCCAGCAGTCGGAGCCGGGACAGAAATCAGCCCCAGCATTTT.

This clone was detected only once. This chain joins TRBV5-6 and TRBJ1-6; D is ambiguous. Germline-derived CDR1 and CDR2 are SGHDT and YYEEEE. V gave up 1 base and J gave up 3 bases, with 11 bases separating them. CDR3 length: 16 residues. CDR3 DNA sequence: TGTGCCAGCAGCTTGAGATTGCCTTTCTATAATTCACCCCTCCACTTT. Translating it yields CASSLRLPFYNSPLHF.

The rearrangement joins TRBV6-1 to TRBJ1-5; D remains unclear. The CDR3 sequence is 15 residues long. V shed 2 bases and J shed 6 bases, with 14 bases lying between them. Germline V CDR1 and CDR2: MNHNS, SASEGT. CDR3 nucleotide sequence: TGTGCCAGCAGTGAAATCCAGGAGGGTCCTCAGCCCCAGCATTTT. As protein: CASSEIQEGPQPQHF.

CDR3 in amino acids: CAISESTGTTYNEQFF. The CDR3 nucleotides read TGTGCCATCAGTGAGTCGACCGGGACTACGTACAATGAGCAGTTCTTC. This chain uses TRBV10-3 with TRBJ2-1; 7 bases agree with TRBD2. The CDR3 spans 16 residues. With 0 bases clipped from V and 4 bases from J, the junction kept 6 bases outside the gene matches. The germline V gene encodes CDR1 ENHRY and CDR2 SYGVKD.

This clone was detected only once. This chain links TRBV5-4 with TRBJ2-1; no clear D gene. The germline V gene encodes CDR1 SGHNT and CDR2 YYREEE (reference sequence). This CDR3 has 15 residues. V lost 6 bases, J lost 0 bases, and 13 bases lay in between. CDR3 amino acids: CASTKTETSYNEQFF. DNA of the CDR3: TGTGCCAGCACCAAGACGGAAACCTCCTACAATGAGCAGTTCTTC. Using reference TRBV5-4 and TRBJ2-1 for the parts outside the CDR3, the full variable domain is ETGVTQSPTHLIKTRGQQVTLRCSSQSGHNTVSWYQQALGQGPQFIFQYYREEENGRGNFPPRFSGLQFPNYSSELNVNALELDDSALYLCASTKTETSYNEQFFGPGTRLTVL.

This rearrangement joins TRBV28 to TRBJ2-7; D unresolved. The length of the CDR3 is 12 residues. The germline V gene has CDR1 MDHEN and CDR2 SYDVKM. The V gene lost 2 bases and the J gene lost 7 bases, with 9 bases spanning the gap. The CDR3 protein is CASSLGQMEQYF. The CDR3 coding sequence is TGTGCCAGCAGTTTAGGGCAGATGGAGCAGTACTTC. Full variable domain (missing parts from reference TRBV28 and TRBJ2-7): DVKVTQSSRYLVKRTGEKVFLECVQDMDHENMFWYRQDPGLGLRLIYFSYDVKMKEKGDIPEGYSVSREKKERFSLILESASTNQTSMYLCASSLGQMEQYFGPGTRLTVT.

This clone was observed a single time. This chain uses TRBV10-1 with TRBJ1-1; TRBD1 might be the D (5 bases). V was shortened by 5 bases and J by 0 bases, with 10 bases between the two germline ends. This CDR3 comprises 14 residues. Germline V gene lookup returns CDR1 WNHNN and CDR2 SYGVQD (reference sequence). The CDR3 DNA reads TGCGCCAGCAGTCCCCAGGGACTGAACACTGAAGCTTTCTTT. Residues: CASSPQGLNTEAFF.

The rearrangement uses TRBV27 and TRBJ2-1; the D is unclear. The CDR3 covers 15 residues. The V end lost 5 bases, the J end lost 0 bases, and 11 bases lay between the germline ends. Germline V gives CDR1 MNHEY, CDR2 SMNVEV (reference sequence). The CDR3 is CASSPGPASYNEQFF. CDR3 nucleotides: TGTGCCAGCAGTCCTGGACCGGCCTCCTACAATGAGCAGTTCTTC.

The chain is built from TRBV7-2 and TRBJ1-4; D is perhaps TRBD1 (5 bases). The germline V gene encodes CDR1 SGHTA and CDR2 FQGNSA. The V and J ends lost 4 bases and 4 bases respectively, with 22 bases between them. This CDR3 contains 18 residues. In nucleotides, the CDR3 is TGTGCCAGCAGCTCATGGGGTGTTGGGGCAGGCCTTAATGAAAAACTGTTTTTT. It is translated as CASSSWGVGAGLNEKLFF.

This clone was seen a handful of times. The chain uses TRBV3-1 (or the pseudogene TRBV3-2) and TRBJ2-7; D may match TRBD1 or TRBD2 (5 bases each). This CDR3 comprises 17 residues. The germline V gene encodes CDR1 LGHDT and CDR2 YNNKEL (reference sequence). The V and J ends lost 2 bases and 5 bases respectively, with 22 bases between them. The CDR3 DNA sequence: TGTGCCAGCAGCCAAAGGGCCCCCGGGACGGGTGCTAACGAGCAGTACTTC. Protein: CASSQRAPGTGANEQYF.

A single count supports this clone. This chain links TRBV3-1 (or the pseudogene TRBV3-2) with TRBJ2-1, with TRBD1 identical over 8 bases. J gave up 15 bases and V 4 bases, and 14 bases lay outside the gene matches. Germline CDR1 and CDR2: LGHDT and YNNKEL (reference sequence). The CDR3 is made up of 14 amino acids. This CDR3 reads CASSPSGTGSGGFF. The DNA of the CDR3 is TGTGCCAGCAGCCCGTCCGGGACAGGCTCTGGGGGGTTCTTC.

The J gene is TRBJ1-4, the V gene TRBV7-9, with D uncertain. The CDR3 totals 14 residues. Per germline, CDR1 SEHNR and CDR2 FQNEAQ (reference sequence). V lost 3 bases to trimming and J lost 3 bases, with 8 bases between them. DNA of the CDR3: TGTGCCAGCAGCTTGGACGGTTCTAATGAAAAACTGTTTTTT. It yields the protein CASSLDGSNEKLFF.

The chain is built from TRBV6-5 and TRBJ1-2; D gene unclear. Germline CDR1 MNHEY, CDR2 SVGAGI. Trimming took 6 bases from V and 6 from J, leaving 14 bases between them. The CDR3 contains 13 residues. This CDR3 is CASSQDWTDGYTF. Here the CDR3 DNA reads TGTGCCAGCAGCCAGGACTGGACGGATGGCTACACCTTC.

The genes are TRBV5-5 and TRBJ1-2, with a possible D match to TRBD1 (6 bases). The CDR3 is 18 residues long. Trimming left V 2 bases short and J 1 base short, with 21 bases between. In germline, CDR1 is SGHKS, CDR2 YYEKEE (reference sequence). CDR3 amino acids: CASSLSGGFDRINYGYTF. The CDR3 nucleotides are TGTGCCAGCAGCTTAAGTGGTGGGTTCGACAGGATTAACTATGGCTACACCTTC.

The gene calls are TRBV9 and TRBJ1-6, with 9 bases matching TRBD1. With 4 bases clipped from V and 7 bases from J, the junction kept 3 bases outside the gene matches. CDR3 length: 14 residues. Germline lookup yields CDR1 SGDLS and CDR2 YYNGEE. Written as DNA, the CDR3 is TGTGCCAGCAGCCCGGGACAGGGAAATTCACCCCTCCACTTT. It translates to CASSPGQGNSPLHF.

The chain joins TRBV2 to TRBJ1-2; 9 positions agree with TRBD1. V shed 8 bases and J 4 bases; nucleotides not matched to a gene: 11. This CDR3 is built from 15 residues. Per the germline V gene, CDR1 is SNHLY and CDR2 is FYNNEI. CDR3 sequence: CASSSQGAASYGYTF. Written as DNA, the CDR3 is TGTGCCAGCTCTTCACAGGGGGCGGCGAGCTATGGCTACACCTTC.

The CDR3 bases are TGTGCCACCAGTGATCACCGGGACAGCTCCGCTTGGTATAATTCACCCCTCCACTTT. Protein product: CATSDHRDSSAWYNSPLHF. The chain carries TRBV24-1 and TRBJ1-6, with 7 bases lining up with TRBD1. CDR3 length: 19 residues. The junction had 14 bases not matched to a gene; V was cut back by 3 bases and J by 4 bases. In germline, CDR1 is KGHDR, CDR2 SFDVKD.

The J gene is TRBJ1-1, the V gene TRBV30, with D unresolved. The CDR3 is 13 residues long. Germline CDR1 is GTSNPN and CDR2 is SVGIG (reference sequence). Between the trimmed V and J ends, which lost 1 base and 4 bases, there was a span of 10 bases. CDR3 sequence: CAWSGGPSTEAFF. CDR3 DNA sequence: TGTGCCTGGAGTGGAGGACCGAGCACTGAAGCTTTCTTT.

This chain joins TRBV3-1 (or the pseudogene TRBV3-2) and TRBJ1-2; D ambiguous. Trimming removed 5 bases at V and 8 bases at J, with 18 bases between. The CDR3 has 14 residues. CDR1 is LGHDT and CDR2 is YNNKEL in the germline V gene (reference sequence). In DNA, the CDR3 is TGTGCCAGCAGCGAAGCCCATAGCGCCCGCGGCTACACCTTC. This gives the protein CASSEAHSARGYTF.

The chain employs TRBV4-1 and TRBJ2-2; 11 bases match TRBD2. J gave up 5 bases and V 4 bases, and 9 bases lay outside the gene matches. The CDR3 sequence is 17 residues long. In germline, CDR1 is MGHRA, CDR2 YSYEKL. The CDR3 DNA follows: TGCGCCAGCAGCCCGAACACTAGCGGGGGTTCAACCGGGGAGCTGTTTTTT. This gives the protein CASSPNTSGGSTGELFF.

The rearrangement joins TRBV24-1 to TRBJ2-2; D is unresolved. The V gene lost 5 bases and the J gene lost 2 bases, with 8 bases spanning the gap. CDR1 and CDR2 (germline): KGHDR, SFDVKD. The CDR3 runs to 14 residues. The CDR3 here is CATSGPANTGELFF. CDR3 DNA: TGTGCCACCAGTGGGCCAGCCAACACCGGGGAGCTGTTTTTT.

The chain combines TRBV6-5 with TRBJ2-3; D may be TRBD1 (6 bases). The CDR3 spans 13 residues. The V and J ends lost 6 bases and 1 base respectively, with 8 bases between them. In germline, CDR1 is MNHEY, CDR2 SVGAGI. CDR3 DNA: TGTGCCAGCAGAAGGACAGGCACAGATACGCAGTATTTT. Its translation: CASRRTGTDTQYF.

This clone was recorded only once. The chain links TRBV7-6 to TRBJ2-2; D remains ambiguous. Germline assignment: CDR1 SGHVS and CDR2 FNYEAQ. The CDR3 length is 16 residues. Trimming removed 0 bases from V and 4 bases from J, with 12 bases in between. CDR3 nucleotide sequence: TGTGCCAGCAGCTTAGCCGCAACCTCGCCCACCGGGGAGCTGTTTTTT. Its protein product is CASSLAATSPTGELFF.

The CDR3 region has the DNA TGCGCCAGCAGCCCCTCCCAGCGGGGGCCGGGACAAGAGACCCAGTACTTC. Protein product: CASSPSQRGPGQETQYF. The chain is built from TRBV5-1 and TRBJ2-5, with 8 bases identical to TRBD2. After removal of 4 bases from V and 2 bases from J, the junction contained 13 bases not matched to a gene. The CDR3 is made up of 17 amino acids. CDR1 and CDR2 from the germline V gene are SGHRS and YFSETQ.

In its sample, this clone was seen once. This chain joins TRBV18 and TRBJ2-3; D not resolved. With 1 base removed from V and 6 bases from J, the gap between germline ends came to 8 bases. Germline CDR1 KGHSH, CDR2 LQKENI. This CDR3 comprises 13 residues. CDR3 nucleotide sequence: TGTGCCAGCTCACCACGAGCTGAGGATACGCAGTATTTT. The encoded protein is CASSPRAEDTQYF.

J is TRBJ1-1 and V is TRBV7-8; D remains ambiguous. Germline lookup yields CDR1 SGHVS and CDR2 FQNEAQ. CDR3 length: 17 amino acids. V lost 0 bases and J lost 6, with 20 bases in between. In DNA form, the CDR3 reads TGTGCCAGCAGCTTAGCGCGCGACCCTATCACCCGGGCTGAAGCTTTCTTT. Translating it yields CASSLARDPITRAEAFF.